The 21 T cell receptor beta chains reported below all come from one sample, sequenced in a study of T cell repertoires in cytomegalovirus infection. TCRdb re-derived calls from the reads in MiXCR, one entry per CDR3 protein. Here the sample spans fewer than 130,000 distinct CDR3 sequences, under 50% being singletons. Their specific antigens are unknown. The specimen comprised CD8+ T cells from cultured PBMCs, sampled from culture after CMV antigen stimulation. The source of these receptors is a human donor in good health (CMV status not recorded). Some clones in this sample may be carry-over from other donors' samples.

With respect to this clonotype: Just one base apart from a much larger clone, this may be a read error. The rearrangement joins TRBV5-4 to TRBJ2-5; D not resolved. Germline V gene sequence: CDR1 SGHNT, CDR2 YYREEE (reference sequence). The CDR3 consists of 13 residues. The CDR3, as DNA: TGTGCCAGCAGCTTAAGGTTGCAAGAGTCCCAGTACTTC. This sequence encodes CASSLRLQESQYF. Full variable domain (remainder filled in from reference TRBV5-4 and TRBJ2-5): ETGVTQSPTHLIKTRGQQVTLRCSSQSGHNTVSWYQQALGQGPQFIFQYYREEENGRGNFPPRFSGLQFPNYSSELNVNALELDDSALYLCASSLRLQESQYFGPGTRLLVL.

CDR3 loop: CASSFSGTGSSSYNEQFF. The CDR3 coding sequence is TGTGCCAGCAGCTTTTCCGGGACAGGGTCTAGCTCCTACAATGAGCAGTTCTTC. The chain carries TRBV7-9 and TRBJ2-1; TRBD1 aligns across 9 bases. Trimming removed 3 bases from V and 0 bases from J; junction bases left unmatched: 9. Germline V gene data show CDR1 as SEHNR and CDR2 as FQNEAQ (reference sequence). The CDR3 has 18 amino acids.

CDR3 residues: CASSYSSRAEAFF. The CDR3 DNA reads TGTGCCAGCAGTTACTCGAGCAGGGCTGAAGCTTTCTTT. The rearrangement links TRBV6-5 to TRBJ1-1, with TRBD1 as a possible D gene (5 bases). The CDR3 sequence is 13 residues long. Germline V gene sequence: CDR1 MNHEY, CDR2 SVGAGI. The V gene lost 0 bases and the J gene lost 6 bases, with 8 bases spanning the gap.

This clonotype was detected many times. This CDR3 is CASSSDSYEQYF. The CDR3 DNA reads TGTGCCAGCAGTTCGGACAGCTACGAGCAGTACTTC. The chain has TRBV12-3 or TRBV12-4 and TRBJ2-7; TRBD1 might be the D (6 bases). The CDR3 has 12 residues. The ends were cut back, 4 bases at V and 3 bases at J, with 7 bases in the middle.

The chain employs TRBV6-5 and TRBJ1-2; a weak D match, TRBD1 (5 bases). Trimming took off 8 bases at V and 4 bases at J, with 20 bases between the two ends. CDR3 size: 15 residues. Germline values: CDR1 MNHEY, CDR2 SVGAGI. The DNA of the CDR3 is TGTGCCAGCGGCACGATCGGTGACAGACTCTATGGCTACACCTTC. This sequence encodes CASGTIGDRLYGYTF.

The chain employs TRBV5-8 and TRBJ2-3; D is unclear. CDR1 SGHTS and CDR2 YDEGEE come from the germline V gene. This CDR3 has 15 residues. V was trimmed by 0 bases and J by 9 bases, leaving 17 bases between them. The CDR3 nucleotides read TGTGCCAGCAGCTTGGATCTTACCTTTACGGACACGCAGTATTTT. Translating it yields CASSLDLTFTDTQYF.

This clonotype was seen only a few times. This chain uses TRBV4-1 with TRBJ2-1, with 8 bases fitting TRBD2. CDR3 length equals 15 residues. Per germline, CDR1 MGHRA and CDR2 YSYEKL. With V trimmed by 0 bases and J by 4 bases, 2 bases remained unmatched. For the CDR3, the DNA is TGCGCCAGCAGCCAAGATCCTAGCGGGTACAATGAGCAGTTCTTC. Translated, it gives CASSQDPSGYNEQFF.

The CDR3 loop reads CASSPAASGDPYEQYF. The CDR3 DNA reads as TGTGCCAGCAGCCCGGCGGCTAGCGGGGATCCCTACGAGCAGTACTTC. The chain recombines TRBV7-6 with TRBJ2-7; 9 bases map to TRBD2. This CDR3 spans 16 amino acids. V shed 5 bases, J shed 2 bases, and the junction held 10 bases outside the gene matches. Germline V gene lookup returns CDR1 SGHVS and CDR2 FNYEAQ.

CDR3 coding DNA: TGTGCCATCAGTGCCCTAGCGGGGTCGGACACCGGGGAGCTGTTTTTT. Protein product: CAISALAGSDTGELFF. The chain uses TRBV10-3 and TRBJ2-2; 9 nucleotides match TRBD2. The CDR3 covers 16 residues. Germline V gene data show CDR1 as ENHRY and CDR2 as SYGVKD. With 4 bases clipped from V and 3 bases from J, the junction kept 6 bases outside the gene matches.

Many counts were recorded for this clonotype. This chain links TRBV2 with TRBJ1-1; TRBD1 is a possible D gene (6 bases). Germline V lookup: CDR1 SNHLY, CDR2 FYNNEI. The V end lost 8 bases, the J end lost 5 bases, and 12 bases lay between the germline ends. This CDR3 comprises 12 residues. The CDR3 reads CASGRGKTEAFF. DNA for the CDR3: TGTGCCAGCGGGAGGGGGAAGACTGAAGCTTTCTTT.

V is TRBV7-2 and J is TRBJ1-2; no clear D. Trimming stripped 3 bases from V and 6 bases from J, with 8 bases between. CDR1 and CDR2 from the germline V gene are SGHTA and FQGNSA. This CDR3 is built from 12 residues. CDR3: CASSFTSDGYTF. The CDR3 region has the DNA TGTGCCAGCAGCTTTACATCAGATGGCTACACCTTC.

This rearrangement joins TRBV27 to TRBJ1-2; D remains ambiguous. The V end lost 5 bases, the J end lost 8 bases, and 15 bases lay between the germline ends. In germline, CDR1 is MNHEY, CDR2 SMNVEV (reference sequence). CDR3 size: 13 residues. Here the CDR3 reads CASSPQASKGYTF. The CDR3 bases are TGTGCCAGCAGTCCCCAGGCGTCGAAAGGCTACACCTTC.

CDR3 sequence reads: CASTFPWTANYGYTF. The CDR3 DNA follows: TGTGCCAGCACCTTCCCTTGGACGGCTAACTATGGCTACACCTTC. This rearrangement joins TRBV5-6 to TRBJ1-2; D call uncertain. With 6 bases removed from V and 0 bases from J, the gap between germline ends came to 15 bases. The CDR3 totals 15 residues. CDR1 is SGHDT and CDR2 is YYEEEE in the germline V gene.

This clonotype was seen a single time. This chain joins TRBV7-9 and TRBJ2-3; 7 positions agree with TRBD1. The V and J ends lost 4 bases and 5 bases, in that order; junction bases with no gene match: 6. Per germline, CDR1 SEHNR and CDR2 FQNEAQ (reference sequence). The CDR3 is 14 amino acids. CDR3 amino acids: CASSSGQAGDTQYF. CDR3 nucleotide sequence: TGTGCCAGCAGCTCCGGACAGGCGGGAGATACGCAGTATTTT.

The sample holds a few counts of this clonotype. This chain connects TRBV7-8 to TRBJ2-7; 7 bases are shared with TRBD2. V shed 4 bases, J shed 3 bases, and the junction held 9 bases outside the gene matches. The CDR3 totals 15 residues. Germline V lookup: CDR1 SGHVS, CDR2 FQNEAQ. The CDR3 spells CASSSSGEPDYEQYF. The CDR3 DNA follows: TGTGCCAGCAGCTCTAGCGGCGAGCCCGACTACGAGCAGTACTTC.

This clonotype appeared a few times. This chain uses TRBV9 with TRBJ2-5; TRBD2 matches 9 bases. The germline gives CDR1 SGDLS, CDR2 YYNGEE. This CDR3 comprises 17 residues. The trim removed 0 bases at V and 5 bases at J, leaving 11 bases unmatched. The DNA for the CDR3 is TGTGCCAGCAGCGTAGAGAGTAGCGGGGGATTGGACGAGACCCAGTACTTC. This encodes CASSVESSGGLDETQYF.

About this clonotype itself: This CDR3 is missing its conserved last phenylalanine or tryptophan, likely due to a read error. The gene calls are TRBV4-2 and TRBJ2-1, with D unclear. The CDR3 sequence is 15 residues long. Trimming shortened V by 0 bases and J by 1 base, and 7 bases separated the two germline ends. Germline CDR1 is LGHNA and CDR2 is YNFKEQ. The CDR3 DNA sequence: TGTGCCAGCAGCCAAGATAAGGGTTCCTACAATGAGCAGTTCTCC. Protein: CASSQDKGSYNEQFS.

This clonotype is a singleton in its sample. The gene calls are TRBV4-1 and TRBJ2-1; D is undetermined. V lost 1 base, J lost 0 bases, and 10 bases lay in between. The CDR3 contains 16 residues. Looked up from germline, CDR1 is MGHRA and CDR2 is YSYEKL. As DNA, the CDR3 is TGCGCCAGCAGCCAAGGTGTAGCCCTCTCCTACAATGAGCAGTTCTTC. It codes for CASSQGVALSYNEQFF.

This chain links TRBV7-3 with TRBJ2-3; D is ambiguous. This CDR3 is 12 amino acids long. Germline CDR1 SGHTA, CDR2 FQGTGA. Deletions cut 5 bases from V and 4 bases from J, with 7 bases between. CDR3 region: CASSPPSDTQYF. As DNA, the CDR3 is TGTGCCAGCAGCCCCCCATCAGATACGCAGTATTTT. The whole variable domain, filled in from reference TRBV7-3 and TRBJ2-3, reads GAGVSQTPSNKVTEKGKYVELRCDPISGHTALYWYRQSLGQGPEFLIYFQGTGAADDSGLPNDRFFAVRPEGSVSTLKIQRTERGDSAVYLCASSPPSDTQYFGPGTRLTVL.

This clonotype was counted between two and nine times. The chain couples TRBV28 to TRBJ1-2; D is undetermined. Germline lookup yields CDR1 MDHEN and CDR2 SYDVKM. The V end was cut by 2 bases, the J end by 6 bases, with 10 bases between. The CDR3 contains 13 residues. CDR3 sequence: CASSLEAINGYTF. CDR3 nucleotide sequence: TGTGCCAGCAGTTTAGAGGCAATAAATGGCTACACCTTC.

The chain is built from TRBV7-9 and TRBJ1-2; 10 bases are shared with TRBD1. The CDR3 length is 14 residues. Trimming removed 5 bases from V and 2 bases from J; junction bases left unmatched: 2. Germline V lookup: CDR1 SEHNR, CDR2 FQNEAQ (reference sequence). CDR3 sequence: CASSQGQGNYGYTF. The CDR3 bases are TGTGCCAGCAGCCAGGGACAGGGGAACTATGGCTACACCTTC.